The sequence of this T cell receptor (beta chain) was determined in a study of CD8+ T cells in alopecia areata. Study conclusions and caveats: A great number of expanded lesional clones endured in scalp and blood during tofacitinib.

Points on this clone: Its antigen is as yet unknown.

As to treatment: oral pan-JAK inhibitor, 5-10 mg twice daily. Extraction of RNA preceded its reverse transcription into cDNA, which served as the sequencing template. Repertoires were generated with immunoSEQ multiplex PCR, while TCRdb's copy carries only in-frame clones and drops some. Of more than 200,000 clones in the sample, 40% to 45% are singletons; the top ten hold around 2.8%. This clonotype originated in a human donor with alopecia areata. The specimen was CD4+ T cells sorted from blood, collected at roughly week 36, from a patient treated with tofacitinib.

CDR3 bases: TGTGCCAGCAGCTCCTCGGGTCCCAACTATGGCTACACCTTC. Amino acid sequence: CASSSSGPNYGYTF. V is TRBV7-2 and J is TRBJ1-2; D is unresolved. Germline CDR1 and CDR2: SGHTA and FQGNSA. This CDR3 region has 14 residues. V lost 4 bases, J lost 2 bases, and 11 bases lay in between.